The 30 T cell receptor beta chains given below trace back to one sample, sequenced in a study of cytomegalovirus exposure and HLA in healthy donors. The PCR was carried out with 60 Vbeta primers and 13 Jbeta primers. Profiled with immunoSEQ multiplex PCR; TCRdb holds only in-frame clones, not every one. This table lists 150,000 or so clones. Sequencing was performed on PBMCs. The receptors originated from a woman aged 45-60 years in good health and CMV-seronegative.

The V gene is TRBV5-1, the J gene TRBJ1-1, with 8 bases lining up with TRBD1. This CDR3 is built from 15 residues. J was trimmed by 1 base and V by 4 bases; bases with no gene match: 6. Germline V CDR1 and CDR2: SGHRS, YFSETQ. The CDR3 region has the DNA TGCGCCAGCAGCCGCACGGGACAGGCGAACACTGAAGCTTTCTTT. Its protein is CASSRTGQANTEAFF.

V usage is TRBV27 and J usage is TRBJ2-7, with D maybe TRBD1 (6 bases). V lost 3 bases, J lost 9 bases, and 24 bases lay in between. CDR3 size: 16 residues. Germline CDR1 and CDR2: MNHEY and SMNVEV (reference sequence). CDR3 residues: CASSFSLRDTIGRQYF. DNA for the CDR3: TGTGCCAGCAGTTTTTCACTCCGGGACACCATTGGAAGGCAGTACTTC.

This rearrangement joins TRBV5-1 to TRBJ2-7; 8 bases map to TRBD2. The CDR3 contains 15 residues. Losses at the gene ends were 0 bases for V and 5 bases for J; bases not matched to a gene: 7. Germline V gives CDR1 SGHRS, CDR2 YFSETQ. Here the CDR3 reads CASSLEGLAFHEQYF. The CDR3 nucleotides are TGCGCCAGCAGCTTGGAAGGACTAGCCTTCCACGAGCAGTACTTC.

This sequence joins TRBV5-6 and TRBJ2-1, with 8 positions matching TRBD2. J gave up 6 bases and V 5 bases, and 13 bases lay outside the gene matches. This CDR3 has 16 amino acids. In germline, CDR1 is SGHDT, CDR2 YYEEEE. The CDR3 protein is CASSSLAGLDINEQFF. CDR3 nucleotide sequence: TGTGCCAGCAGTTCACTGGCGGGACTAGACATCAATGAGCAGTTCTTC.

Turning to this clone: Distinct nucleotide sequences in the sample also encode this CDR3. The chain has TRBV6-5 and TRBJ2-1; a weak D match, TRBD2 (6 bases). This CDR3 has 14 residues. V was cut by 2 bases and J by 7 bases, with 12 bases left in between. CDR1 and CDR2 (germline): MNHEY, SVGAGI. CDR3 bases: TGTGCCAGCAGTTACCCCGGGGGTAGGAATGAGCAGTTCTTC. Protein product: CASSYPGGRNEQFF.

The gene calls are TRBV2 and TRBJ1-4; a weak D match, TRBD1 (5 bases). V was cut by 8 bases and J by 3 bases, with 10 bases left in between. This CDR3 has 13 amino acids. CDR1 SNHLY and CDR2 FYNNEI come from the germline V gene. CDR3 in DNA: TGTGCCAGCCTCCGGGGGGCTAATGAAAAACTGTTTTTT. It is translated as CASLRGANEKLFF.

The rearrangement uses TRBV4-3 and TRBJ2-2, with 7 nucleotides matching TRBD1. The CDR3 spans 16 residues. V lost 4 bases to trimming and J lost 2 bases; unmatched junction nucleotides: 7. Germline values: CDR1 LGHNA, CDR2 YSLEER. Written as DNA, the CDR3 is TGCGCCAGCAGCCGGGACAGTAGCCATAACACCGGGGAGCTGTTTTTT. The encoded protein is CASSRDSSHNTGELFF.

This chain's CDR3 is CASSLGLAGSTDTQYF. CDR3 nucleotides: TGTGCCAGCAGCTTAGGACTAGCGGGAAGCACAGATACGCAGTATTTT. The V and J genes are TRBV11-3 and TRBJ2-3, with TRBD2 matching 11 bases. This CDR3 is 16 amino acids long. Trimming cost V 1 base and J 0 bases; bases outside gene matches: 0. The germline CDR1 and CDR2 sequences are SGHNT and YENEEA. Filled out from reference TRBV11-3 and TRBJ2-3, the complete variable domain reads EAGVVQSPRYKIIEKKQPVAFWCNPISGHNTLYWYLQNLGQGPELLIRYENEEAVDDSQLPKDRFSAERLKGVDSTLKIQPAELGDSAVYLCASSLGLAGSTDTQYFGPGTRLTVL.

This sequence joins TRBV6-5 and TRBJ1-3; D gene unclear. Germline CDR1 reads MNHEY; CDR2 reads SVGAGI. The CDR3 runs 14 residues. V was pared by 6 bases and J by 0 bases, with 9 bases between. Here the CDR3 reads CASRVEGSGNTIYF. The CDR3 nucleotides are TGTGCCAGCAGGGTGGAGGGCTCTGGAAACACCATATATTTT.

V gene TRBV18 combines with J gene TRBJ2-1; possibly TRBD1 for D (6 bases). The CDR3 loop spans 14 amino acids. V was shortened by 2 bases and J by 8 bases, with 13 bases between the two germline ends. Germline values: CDR1 KGHSH, CDR2 LQKENI. CDR3 sequence (DNA): TGTGCCAGCTCACCAGGGGGCAGTGCCCATGAGCAGTTCTTC. It yields the protein CASSPGGSAHEQFF. The entire variable domain, with the rest obtained from reference TRBV18 and TRBJ2-1, is as follows: NAGVMQNPRHLVRRRGQEARLRCSPMKGHSHVYWYRQLPEEGLKFMVYLQKENIIDESGMPKERFSAEFPKEGPSILRIQQVVRGDSAAYFCASSPGGSAHEQFFGPGTRLTVL.

The V call is TRBV4-1, the J call TRBJ2-1, with TRBD2 identical over 7 bases. With 0 bases clipped from V and 6 bases from J, the junction kept 5 bases outside the gene matches. This CDR3 spans 15 amino acids. The germline V gene has CDR1 MGHRA and CDR2 YSYEKL. The CDR3 is CASSQEGSSGNEQFF. CDR3 DNA sequence: TGCGCCAGCAGCCAAGAGGGTTCTAGCGGCAATGAGCAGTTCTTC.

The J gene is TRBJ1-1, the V gene TRBV5-4; 8 nucleotides agree with TRBD1. With 4 bases clipped from V and 10 bases from J, the junction kept 15 bases outside the gene matches. CDR3 length: 15 residues. Per germline, CDR1 SGHNT and CDR2 YYREEE (reference sequence). The CDR3 loop is CASSPRGDQGAGAFF. In nucleotides, the CDR3 is TGTGCCAGCAGCCCGAGAGGAGATCAGGGGGCAGGAGCTTTCTTT.

This sequence joins TRBV19 and TRBJ2-1, with 7 bases aligning to TRBD1. Looked up from germline, CDR1 is LNHDA and CDR2 is SQIVND (reference sequence). The CDR3 consists of 16 residues. Trimming at V came to 3 bases and at J to 7 bases, leaving 12 bases not matched to a gene. The CDR3 loop reads CASSIIGGRRMNEQFF. The CDR3 DNA is TGTGCCAGTAGTATCATAGGGGGCCGTCGAATGAATGAGCAGTTCTTC.

The chain combines TRBV5-1 with TRBJ2-7; TRBD1 aligns across 9 bases. Germline CDR1 SGHRS, CDR2 YFSETQ. The ends lost 3 bases at V and 7 bases at J; junction bases unmatched: 5. This CDR3 is built from 13 residues. CDR3 nucleotide sequence: TGCGCCAGCAGCTCCTTGGACAGGGGTGAGCAGTACTTC. It encodes CASSSLDRGEQYF.

The chain employs TRBV19 and TRBJ2-3; D is perhaps TRBD1 (6 bases). This CDR3 comprises 15 residues. Trimming stripped 4 bases from V and 2 bases from J, with 13 bases between. CDR1 is LNHDA and CDR2 is SQIVND in the germline V gene (reference sequence). CDR3 nucleotides: TGTGCCAGTAGTACCCCGACAGGCACCACAGATACGCAGTATTTT. This sequence encodes CASSTPTGTTDTQYF.

The chain uses TRBV5-1 and TRBJ2-5, with 10 bases identical to TRBD2. Germline CDR1 SGHRS, CDR2 YFSETQ. The CDR3 spans 14 residues. The V gene end was trimmed by 3 bases and the J gene end by 3 bases; junction bases not matched to a gene: 2. CDR3 nucleotides: TGCGCCAGCAGCTCCGGGACTAGCGAAGAGACCCAGTACTTC. It codes for CASSSGTSEETQYF. Together with reference TRBV5-1 and TRBJ2-5, the CDR3 gives the full variable domain: KAGVTQTPRYLIKTRGQQVTLSCSPISGHRSVSWYQQTPGQGLQFLFEYFSETQRNKGNFPGRFSGRQFSNSRSEMNVSTLELGDSALYLCASSSGTSEETQYFGPGTRLLVL.

The chain combines TRBV7-2 with TRBJ1-1; D is ambiguous. The germline gives CDR1 SGHTA, CDR2 FQGNSA. The CDR3 loop spans 15 amino acids. V lost 4 bases and J 0 bases, leaving 12 bases between the germline ends. Here the CDR3 reads CASSYSVRMNTEAFF. Here the CDR3 DNA reads TGTGCCAGCAGCTATTCGGTCCGAATGAACACTGAAGCTTTCTTT.

This chain links TRBV9 with TRBJ2-1; TRBD2 matches 7 bases. The CDR3 covers 15 residues. CDR1 and CDR2 (germline): SGDLS, YYNGEE. V shed 0 bases and J 2 bases; nucleotides not matched to a gene: 2. CDR3 DNA sequence: TGTGCCAGCAGCGTAGGGGCGGGGGCCTACAATGAGCAGTTCTTC. It translates to CASSVGAGAYNEQFF.

V is TRBV19 and J is TRBJ1-3, with 9 nucleotides matching TRBD1. J gave up 0 bases and V 5 bases, and 5 bases lay outside the gene matches. There are 16 residues in the CDR3. Germline assignment: CDR1 LNHDA and CDR2 SQIVND (reference sequence). CDR3 sequence reads: CASSARQGVSGNTIYF. CDR3 nucleotide sequence: TGTGCCAGTAGTGCCCGACAGGGGGTCTCTGGAAACACCATATATTTT.

The chain is built from TRBV7-2 and TRBJ2-1; a weak D match, TRBD2 (5 bases). This CDR3 contains 13 residues. CDR1 and CDR2 from the germline V gene are SGHTA and FQGNSA. Trimming removed 7 bases at V and 5 bases at J, with 12 bases between. The CDR3 region is CASTASSHNEQFF. CDR3 in DNA: TGTGCCAGCACGGCTAGCAGCCACAATGAGCAGTTCTTC.

The V gene is TRBV4-1, the J gene TRBJ2-7, with 9 bases fitting TRBD1. There are 16 residues in the CDR3. Germline V lookup: CDR1 MGHRA, CDR2 YSYEKL. Trimming at V came to 2 bases and at J to 3 bases, leaving 8 bases not matched to a gene. CDR3 sequence: CASSQPGQGPRYEQYF. For the CDR3, the DNA is TGCGCCAGCAGCCAACCTGGACAGGGGCCCCGCTACGAGCAGTACTTC.

The gene calls are TRBV4-3 and TRBJ1-5; D call uncertain. CDR1 and CDR2 from the germline V gene are LGHNA and YSLEER. Trimming removed 1 base from V and 2 bases from J, with 6 bases in between. This CDR3 has 14 residues. CDR3 protein: CASSQGQGNQPQHF. CDR3 nucleotides: TGCGCCAGCAGCCAAGGGCAGGGCAATCAGCCCCAGCATTTT.

The chain couples TRBV6-1 to TRBJ1-2; 9 positions match TRBD1. In germline, CDR1 is MNHNS, CDR2 SASEGT. Germline trimming cut 3 bases from V and 0 bases from J; bases unmatched to any gene: 5. CDR3 length: 16 residues. CDR3 nucleotide sequence: TGTGCCAGCAGTGAGGGACAGGGTTTAACTAACTATGGCTACACCTTC. Translating it yields CASSEGQGLTNYGYTF.

This sequence joins TRBV19 and TRBJ1-6, with D hard to call. V was pared by 8 bases and J by 0 bases, with 5 bases between. The germline V gene has CDR1 LNHDA and CDR2 SQIVND (reference sequence). This CDR3 contains 13 residues. Here the CDR3 DNA reads TGTGCCAGTGAGAGCTCCTATAATTCACCCCTCCACTTT. The encoded protein is CASESSYNSPLHF.

The chain is built from TRBV4-2 and TRBJ2-7; weak D call: TRBD2 (7 bases). The CDR3 contains 17 residues. Germline CDR1 LGHNA, CDR2 YNFKEQ. The V and J ends lost 3 bases and 1 base respectively, with 19 bases between them. Here the CDR3 reads CASSQPRGAGVSYEQYF. Written as DNA, the CDR3 is TGTGCCAGCAGCCAGCCGAGGGGGGCGGGGGTATCCTACGAGCAGTACTTC.

This chain joins TRBV6-4 and TRBJ1-2; D is unclear. Germline CDR1 reads MRHNA; CDR2 reads SNTAGT. V was trimmed by 0 bases and J by 6 bases, leaving 11 bases between them. This CDR3 region has 14 residues. CDR3: CASSDSARSHGYTF. The DNA of the CDR3 is TGTGCCAGCAGTGACTCCGCCAGGTCCCATGGCTACACCTTC.

The chain recombines TRBV5-1 with TRBJ2-3; D is perhaps TRBD2 (6 bases). Trimming stripped 4 bases from V and 2 bases from J, with 14 bases between. CDR1 is SGHRS and CDR2 is YFSETQ in the germline V gene. The CDR3 totals 15 residues. The DNA for the CDR3 is TGCGCCAGCAGCGTAGGGCTAGCGTACACAGATACGCAGTATTTT. Protein product: CASSVGLAYTDTQYF.

V is TRBV15 and J is TRBJ2-3; TRBD1 might be the D (6 bases). CDR3 size: 15 residues. Trimming removed 1 base from V and 0 bases from J, with 8 bases in between. CDR1 is LNHNV, CDR2 YYDKDF, per germline (reference sequence). The CDR3 is CATSRAGDSTDTQYF. In nucleotides, the CDR3 is TGTGCCACCAGCAGAGCAGGGGATAGCACAGATACGCAGTATTTT. Based on the CDR3 plus reference TRBV15 and TRBJ2-3, the full variable domain is DAMVIQNPRYQVTQFGKPVTLSCSQTLNHNVMYWYQQKSSQAPKLLFHYYDKDFNNEADTPDNFQSRRPNTSFCFLDIRSPGLGDTAMYLCATSRAGDSTDTQYFGPGTRLTVL.

The chain links TRBV4-1 to TRBJ1-3, with D perhaps TRBD1 (5 bases). V lost 1 base to trimming and J lost 1 base, with 8 bases between them. This CDR3 is built from 15 residues. CDR1 and CDR2 from the germline V gene are MGHRA and YSYEKL. The CDR3 region is CASSQGQLSGNTIYF. In DNA form, the CDR3 reads TGCGCCAGCAGCCAAGGACAGTTATCTGGAAACACCATATATTTT.

V is TRBV7-9 and J is TRBJ2-1; perhaps TRBD2 as D (6 bases). The CDR3 sequence is 15 residues long. Germline loops: CDR1 SEHNR, CDR2 FQNEAQ (reference sequence). Trimming took off 7 bases at V and 8 bases at J, with 21 bases between the two ends. The CDR3 is CASTRGRGEFDEQFF. In DNA form, the CDR3 reads TGTGCCAGCACCCGGGGACGCGGGGAATTTGATGAGCAGTTCTTC.